The clone carrying this T cell receptor beta chain appeared many times. The time point is: blood at routine non-recurrence follow-up after resection. Unsorted whole RNA samples from tumor, nontumor lung or frozen PBMC were sequenced. CDR1 is MNHNY and CDR2 is SVGAGI in the germline V gene (reference sequence). V shed 5 bases and J shed 5 bases, with 6 bases lying between them. The CDR3 has 11 residues. This sample is drawn from a study of spatial heterogeneity in lung cancer. Overall study: A total of around 72 untreated early-stage non-small cell lung cancer patients served as donors. Alpha-chain sequences were consistently detected in smaller numbers than beta-chain sequences.

MiXCR, run by TCRdb on the 5' RACE reads, gives a single entry per CDR3 protein. The sample gives 45,000 to 65,000 distinct CDR3 sequences, 7.4% of which show up once; around 36% is in the top ten. This material consisted of PBMCs, taken at follow-up. The rearrangement links TRBV6-6 to TRBJ2-5, with D perhaps matching TRBD1 (6 bases). The TCR sequence derives from a female donor with early-stage non-small cell lung cancer. CDR3 in DNA: TGTGCCAGCAGTCAGGGGGAGACCCAGTACTTC. This encodes CASSQGETQYF.